Listed below are T cell receptor beta chains from one sample, sequenced in a study of shared clonotypes between healthy human individuals. Repertoires were generated with immunoSEQ multiplex PCR, while TCRdb's copy carries only in-frame clones and drops some. The sample contains about 600,000 clones, about 98% of which appear only once. The sequencing sample was made of naive CD8+ T cells sorted from blood. These receptor sequences come from a man aged 25-45 years in good health. Each CDR3 is given with its conserved first and last residue. D genes are given only for firm matches. Not every row has a clone size; where given, it reads once, few, many or a size class.

J gene	D gene	clone size	V gene	CDR3 DNA	CDR3 protein
TRBJ2-7	-	-	TRBV19	TGTGCCAGTAGTCTGGGACATATAAACTACGAGCAGTACTTC	CASSLGHINYEQYF
TRBJ1-1	-	-	TRBV7-9	TGTGCCAGCAGCTTAGGGCCCGAGACTGAAGCTTTCTTT	CASSLGPETEAFF
TRBJ1-1	-	-	TRBV7-9	TGTGCCAGTGCGGCTGGGTCCACTGAAGCTTTCTTT	CASAAGSTEAFF
TRBJ2-5	-	-	TRBV6-5	TGTGCCAGCAGGTCCGGGGGAAGGCAAGAGACCCAGTACTTC	CASRSGGRQETQYF
TRBJ2-1	TRBD2	-	TRBV6-5	TGTGCCAGCAGCAATGGACTAGCGGGAGTCCATGAGCAGTTCTTC	CASSNGLAGVHEQFF
TRBJ2-1	-	once	TRBV27	TGTGCCAGCAGTTTATCTCGCGGGAACTCCTACAATGAGCAGTTCTTC	CASSLSRGNSYNEQFF
TRBJ2-1	-	-	TRBV10-2	TGCGCCAGCAGGAGTTTCGACTCCGCCCTCAATGAGCAGTTCTTC	CASRSFDSALNEQFF
TRBJ2-5	-	-	TRBV15	TGTGCCACCAGCCCCCCTCCGGGCAGAAAAGCACAAGAGACCCAGTACTTC	CATSPPPGRKAQETQYF
TRBJ2-7	-	-	TRBV27	TGTGCCAGCAGTTTATCTGGGACTGTGGGGTACGAGCAGTACTTC	CASSLSGTVGYEQYF
TRBJ1-2	-	-	TRBV7-9	TGTGCCAGCAGCTCCAACCTGGCTGGCTACACCTTC	CASSSNLAGYTF
TRBJ2-1	TRBD1	-	TRBV29-1	TGCAGCGTTGTAGCTGAGGACAGGGTGTACAATGAGCAGTTCTTC	CSVVAEDRVYNEQFF
TRBJ2-7	TRBD2	-	TRBV7-4	TGTGCCAGGGTCAGCGGGAGAAGAAAACTTGGCTCCTACGAGCAGTACTTC	CARVSGRRKLGSYEQYF
TRBJ2-7	TRBD1	-	TRBV14	TGTGCCAGCAGCCAAGGTGCCGGGACAGGGAACTACGAGCAGTACTTC	CASSQGAGTGNYEQYF
TRBJ2-7	TRBD2	-	TRBV27	TGTGCCAGCAGTGACGGGACTAGCGGGAACGAGCAGTACTTC	CASSDGTSGNEQYF
TRBJ2-7	-	-	TRBV25-1	TGTGCCAGCTCCTCCCCAGGGACTCCCTACGAGCAGTACTTC	CASSSPGTPYEQYF
TRBJ2-7	TRBD2	few	TRBV29-1	TGCAGCGGGTGGGAGGGGACCTCCTACGAGCAGTACTTC	CSGWEGTSYEQYF
TRBJ2-3	TRBD2	-	TRBV11-2	TGTGCCAGCAGCTTAGTAGCGGGAGGCCTCACAGATACGCAGTATTTT	CASSLVAGGLTDTQYF
TRBJ2-1	-	-	TRBV5-1	TGCGCCAGCAGCTATAGTAAACCCTCGAATGAGCAGTTCTTC	CASSYSKPSNEQFF
TRBJ2-7	-	-	TRBV5-6	TGTGCCAGCAGCTTGGGGGGAGCTATCTACGAGCAGTACTTC	CASSLGGAIYEQYF
TRBJ2-7	TRBD2	-	TRBV6-6	TGTGCCAGCAGTTACTTTAGCGGGAGCTACGAGCAGTACTTC	CASSYFSGSYEQYF
TRBJ2-2	TRBD2	-	TRBV11-3	TGTGCCAGCAGTGGATGGACTAGCGGGAGGAGGGCCGGGGAGCTGTTTTTT	CASSGWTSGRRAGELFF
TRBJ1-2	-	-	TRBV7-9	TGTGCCAGCAGCCCGACACCAACCTATGGCTACACCTTC	CASSPTPTYGYTF
TRBJ1-4	TRBD1	once	TRBV15	TGTGCCACCAGCAGCGGGACAGGAAACTTTTTT	CATSSGTGNFF
TRBJ2-1	TRBD2	-	TRBV6-5	TGTGCCAGCAGTTTAGCGACTAGCGGGCCTTACAATGAGCAGTTCTTC	CASSLATSGPYNEQFF
TRBJ1-5	-	-	TRBV5-8	TGTGCCAGCAGCTTCCGGCAATATAGCAATCAGCCCCAGCATTTT	CASSFRQYSNQPQHF
TRBJ2-7	-	-	TRBV9	TGTGCCAGCAGCCCAGGGACACCTTACGAGCAGTACTTC	CASSPGTPYEQYF
TRBJ1-2	-	-	TRBV2	TGTGCCAGCAGTGCCCCGACAGTCAACTATGGCTACACCTTC	CASSAPTVNYGYTF
TRBJ2-7	-	-	TRBV4-3	TGCGCCAGCAGCCAAGATCGAGGGGAAGAGCAGTACTTC	CASSQDRGEEQYF
TRBJ1-4	TRBD1	-	TRBV6-5	TGTGCCAGCACCTACGGGGGGGGGACAGGTGAAAAACTGTTTTTT	CASTYGGGTGEKLFF
TRBJ2-7	-	-	TRBV5-1	TGCGCCAGCAGCTTCAGGGTTCCCTACGAGCAGTACTTC	CASSFRVPYEQYF
TRBJ1-1	-	-	TRBV25-1	TGTGCCAGCAGTGAGGGGGGGAACACTGAAGCTTTCTTT	CASSEGGNTEAFF
TRBJ2-3	-	-	TRBV5-6	TGTGCCAGCAGCTTCGGGGGAGATACGCAGTATTTT	CASSFGGDTQYF
TRBJ2-5	-	-	TRBV6-5	TGTGCCAGCAGCCTACAGGGCACGGGGCAAGAGACCCAGTACTTC	CASSLQGTGQETQYF
TRBJ2-6	-	-	TRBV6-6	TGTGCCAGCAGTGGGGCTCCCGGGGCCAACGTCCTGACTTTC	CASSGAPGANVLTF
TRBJ1-5	-	-	TRBV19	TGTGCCAGTAGTATGGCGTCAGGGGATTGGAGCAATCAGCCCCAGCATTTT	CASSMASGDWSNQPQHF
TRBJ1-5	-	-	TRBV7-9	TGTGCCAGCAGTCCAACAGGGTCCCAGCCCCAGCATTTT	CASSPTGSQPQHF
TRBJ2-7	-	-	TRBV27	TGTGCCAGCAGTTCCCCCCCAGACGAGCAGTACTTC	CASSSPPDEQYF
TRBJ2-1	TRBD2	-	TRBV18	TGTGCCAGCCAAAGGACTAGCGGGAGGTTTCCCTACAATGAGCAGTTCTTC	CASQRTSGRFPYNEQFF
TRBJ2-3	-	-	TRBV6-6	TGTGCCAGCAGTATTCAGGGTCCTAGCACAGATACGCAGTATTTT	CASSIQGPSTDTQYF
TRBJ2-7	TRBD2	-	TRBV19	TGTGCCAGTAGTGCCGGACTAGCCTACGAGCAGTACTTC	CASSAGLAYEQYF
TRBJ2-3	-	-	TRBV29-1	TGCAGCGTTGATGGCCCCCCCCCGGACGGGTTAACAGATACGCAGTATTTT	CSVDGPPPDGLTDTQYF
TRBJ2-2	-	-	TRBV27	TGTGCCAGCAGCCGCGAACGGACGGCCCGGGAGCTGTTTTTT	CASSRERTARELFF
TRBJ2-7	-	-	TRBV2	TGTGCCAGCAGTTCTTTGAGCCTCCGCTCCTACGAGCAGTACTTC	CASSSLSLRSYEQYF
TRBJ2-5	-	once	TRBV14	TGTGCCAGCAGCCAAGAAACGGGGCAAGAGACCCAGTACTTC	CASSQETGQETQYF
TRBJ2-1	-	-	TRBV27	TGTGCCAGCAGTACGGGAGTCTTTCCCAATGAGCAGTTCTTC	CASSTGVFPNEQFF